A single sample is the source of the 5 T cell receptor beta chains below, sequenced in a study of blood T cell repertoires in COVID-19. Produced via immunoSEQ multiplex PCR; TCRdb's table is partial and in-frame only. The sample comprises about 210,000 clones, approximately 78% of which are singletons, and around 9.2% rests with the top ten. Material: PBMCs or T cells enriched from blood (not recorded which). The receptors derive from a man in his forties who had recovered from COVID-19.

The genes are TRBV5-1 and TRBJ2-1; maybe TRBD2 (5 bases). The CDR3 contains 15 residues. CDR1 SGHRS and CDR2 YFSETQ come from the germline V gene. V was clipped by 1 base and J by 7 bases, with 15 bases between them. CDR3 in DNA: TGCGCCAGCAGCTTGTTACCGGGGTTACCGAATGAGCAGTTCTTC. Protein sequence: CASSLLPGLPNEQFF.

V usage is TRBV7-3 and J usage is TRBJ2-1; 10 positions match TRBD2. CDR1 is SGHTA, CDR2 FQGTGA, per germline. Germline trimming cut 1 base from V and 9 bases from J; bases unmatched to any gene: 6. CDR3 size: 15 residues. The CDR3: CASSLKGAGGFEQFF. CDR3 coding DNA: TGTGCCAGCAGCTTAAAGGGAGCGGGAGGGTTTGAGCAGTTCTTC.

Of note for this clone: At the DNA level, this CDR3 is encoded by other sequences in the same sample as well. V is TRBV7-2 and J is TRBJ1-6, with unresolved D. V was trimmed by 3 bases and J by 0 bases, leaving 3 bases between them. Germline V CDR1 and CDR2: SGHTA, FQGNSA. This CDR3 spans 14 amino acids. The CDR3 sequence is CASSFSSYNSPLHF. Here the CDR3 DNA reads TGTGCCAGCAGCTTTAGCTCCTATAATTCACCCCTCCACTTT.

This chain uses TRBV5-1 with TRBJ2-5; D gene ambiguous. CDR3 length: 14 residues. Germline CDR1 and CDR2: SGHRS and YFSETQ. V was trimmed by 4 bases and J by 1 base, leaving 11 bases between them. Here the CDR3 reads CASSRTDIQETQYF. CDR3 coding DNA: TGCGCCAGCAGCAGAACAGACATCCAAGAGACCCAGTACTTC.

This rearrangement joins TRBV29-1 to TRBJ1-2; possibly TRBD1 for D (5 bases). This CDR3 has 12 amino acids. V was clipped by 1 base and J by 6 bases, with 9 bases between them. CDR1 SQVTM and CDR2 ANQGSEA come from the germline V gene. CDR3 DNA: TGCAGCGTTGAAGTCGTAGGGGATGGCTACACCTTC. Translation gives CSVEVVGDGYTF.